Listed here is a single T cell receptor beta chain. With 60 Vbeta and 13 Jbeta primers, the PCR was carried out. Assay used: immunoSEQ multiplex PCR; TCRdb lists only in-frame clones, some missing. This sample has 110,000 or so clones; over 70% occur once, and the top ten carry 2% to 2.5%. The CDR3 length is 14 residues. With 7 bases clipped from V and 6 bases from J, the junction kept 8 bases outside the gene matches. Germline-derived CDR1 and CDR2 are MNHEY and SVGAGI. This sample was taken from a study of cytomegalovirus exposure and HLA in healthy donors. Background on the study: Unique TCRs numbering some 80 million, obtained from HLA-typed donors, made up an early data release.

The sample comprised PBMCs. The TCR sequence derives from a man aged 25 to 45 in good health and CMV-seronegative. The genes are TRBV6-5 and TRBJ2-1; 8 bases fit TRBD1. Here the CDR3 DNA reads TGTGCCAGCAATTCAGGGGGCTGGGGCAATGAGCAGTTCTTC. Protein: CASNSGGWGNEQFF.